This T cell receptor (beta chain) is drawn from a study of T-cell reconstitution after alpha-beta-depleted transplantation in children. This CDR3 region has 15 residues. V lost 7 bases to trimming and J lost 2 bases; unmatched junction nucleotides: 6. Unique molecular identifiers were used in preparing the TCRbeta library. MiXCR, applied by TCRdb to the PCR reads, yields one record per CDR3 protein. The repertoire holds some 400,000 distinct CDR3 sequences, with 20% as singletons. At least ten counts were recorded for this clonotype. V gene TRBV12-3 or TRBV12-4 combines with J gene TRBJ2-1; the match to TRBD2 covers 9 bases. The sequence was collected from a human donor who donated a stem cell graft to a child with acute myeloid leukemia. The sequencing here drew on PBMCs from the stem cell graft donor, taken from the stem cell graft. CDR3 sequence: CASTPGGRAYNEQFF. The CDR3 DNA follows: TGTGCCAGCACCCCTGGCGGGAGGGCCTACAATGAGCAGTTCTTC.